Following are 7 T cell receptor beta chains from one sample sequenced in a study of CD8 T cells in ankylosing spondylitis. TCRdb reanalysed the 5' RACE reads using MiXCR and keeps one entry per CDR3 protein. The table has over 30,000 distinct CDR3 sequences, 8% to 13% seen once. Source material: synovial fluid, either unsorted or a sorted T cell fraction (not recorded which). Receptor source: a male donor with ankylosing spondylitis.

This clonotype has at least ten counts. J is TRBJ2-7 and V is TRBV5-1, with a possible D match to TRBD1 (8 bases). Trimming removed 5 bases at V and 7 bases at J, with 19 bases between. Germline V gene sequence: CDR1 SGHRS, CDR2 YFSETQ. This CDR3 is built from 14 residues. In DNA form, the CDR3 reads TGCGCCAGCAGACCACAACAGGGGGGGCGAGAGCAGTACTTC. The encoded protein is CASRPQQGGREQYF.

The chain employs TRBV7-9 and TRBJ2-3, with D hard to call. This CDR3 contains 13 residues. Per germline, CDR1 SEHNR and CDR2 FQNEAQ (reference sequence). V lost 4 bases to trimming and J lost 5 bases, with 10 bases between them. This chain's CDR3 is CASSSGRQDTQYF. The CDR3 bases are TGTGCCAGCAGCTCGGGTCGGCAAGATACGCAGTATTTT.

This clonotype came up many times. The V gene is TRBV27, the J gene TRBJ1-4; D possibly corresponds to TRBD1 (5 bases). The V gene's germline CDR1 is MNHEY and CDR2 SMNVEV (reference sequence). The CDR3 extends over 13 amino acids. V lost 8 bases to trimming and J lost 10 bases, with 17 bases between them. In DNA, the CDR3 is TGTGCCAGCCGGGGGAACCAGCTTGGAAAACTGTTTTTT. It yields the protein CASRGNQLGKLFF. The full variable domain, with the rest looked up from reference TRBV27 and TRBJ1-4, is EAQVTQNPRYLITVTGKKLTVTCSQNMNHEYMSWYRQDPGLGLRQIYYSMNVEVTDKGDVPEGYKVSRKEKRNFPLILESPSPNQTSLYFCASRGNQLGKLFFGSGTQLSVL.

This clonotype was detected ten times or more. The V and J genes are TRBV12-3 or TRBV12-4 and TRBJ1-1; 8 bases match TRBD1. V shed 7 bases and J 1 base; nucleotides not matched to a gene: 17. The CDR3 is made up of 18 amino acids. The CDR3 coding sequence is TGTGCCAGCAATACCATCGCCGGACAGGGAGGGAAGAACACTGAAGCTTTCTTT. Translation: CASNTIAGQGGKNTEAFF.

This clonotype was seen more than once but under ten times. The genes are TRBV5-1 and TRBJ2-5; D is possibly TRBD1 (6 bases). From germline, CDR1 is SGHRS and CDR2 YFSETQ. Between the trimmed V and J ends, which lost 4 bases and 5 bases, there was a span of 12 bases. The CDR3 is 13 residues long. CDR3: CASSRDRWETQYF. In DNA form, the CDR3 reads TGCGCCAGCAGCCGCGACAGGTGGGAGACCCAGTACTTC.

This clonotype has just a few counts. The chain employs TRBV12-5 and TRBJ2-1; TRBD2 matches 8 bases. CDR1 LGHNT and CDR2 FRNRAP come from the germline V gene. Trimming removed 1 base from V and 0 bases from J; junction bases left unmatched: 5. CDR3 length: 17 amino acids. CDR3 amino acids: CASGLGPLAGSYNEQFF. For the CDR3, the DNA is TGTGCTAGTGGTTTGGGGCCCCTAGCGGGCTCCTACAATGAGCAGTTCTTC.

This clonotype has more than one count but fewer than ten. The chain couples TRBV29-1 to TRBJ2-5; D is ambiguous. Per germline, CDR1 SQVTM and CDR2 ANQGSEA. The CDR3 is 12 residues long. The ends were cut back, 5 bases at V and 5 bases at J, with 12 bases in the middle. In DNA form, the CDR3 reads TGCAGCGTTTTGGCCCCCGGGGAGACCCAGTACTTC. It codes for CSVLAPGETQYF.